In this sample, the clone carrying this T cell receptor (beta chain) turned up many times. The sample is drawn from a study of T cells after yellow fever vaccination. Trimming cost V 8 bases and J 6 bases, with 13 bases left between them. The CDR3 loop spans 12 amino acids. Germline values: CDR1 WSHSY, CDR2 SAAADI. One entry per CDR3 protein, called by TCRdb with MiXCR from the 5' RACE reads. The sample lists tens of thousands of distinct CDR3 sequences, roughly 7.3% occurring once. The gene calls are TRBV10-2 and TRBJ1-1; D gene uncertain. Sequenced here: CD8+ T cells sorted from PBMCs, sampled 15 days after the yellow fever booster vaccination. The sequence was collected from a man aged 25 to 45 who received the YFV17D yellow fever vaccine. CDR3 nucleotides: TGCGCCAGCCGGCCAACTTCGGCTGAAGCTTTCTTT. This encodes CASRPTSAEAFF.